This T cell receptor (beta chain) originates from a study of blood T cell repertoires in COVID-19. The assay was immunoSEQ multiplex PCR, and TCRdb's table has in-frame clones only and misses some. The table includes about 340,000 clones, 65% to 90% detected once. V was pared by 5 bases and J by 3 bases, with 11 bases between. In germline, CDR1 is SGHNT, CDR2 YYREEE (reference sequence). CDR3 length: 13 residues. The gene calls are TRBV5-4 and TRBJ1-2; possible D gene TRBD1, 5 bases. The sequenced sample was peripheral blood. This TCR came from a woman aged 60-75 years with COVID-19, enrolled during active disease. The DNA of the CDR3 is TGTGCCAGCAGTACCCCGGGGGACTATGGCTACACCTTC. It encodes CASSTPGDYGYTF.